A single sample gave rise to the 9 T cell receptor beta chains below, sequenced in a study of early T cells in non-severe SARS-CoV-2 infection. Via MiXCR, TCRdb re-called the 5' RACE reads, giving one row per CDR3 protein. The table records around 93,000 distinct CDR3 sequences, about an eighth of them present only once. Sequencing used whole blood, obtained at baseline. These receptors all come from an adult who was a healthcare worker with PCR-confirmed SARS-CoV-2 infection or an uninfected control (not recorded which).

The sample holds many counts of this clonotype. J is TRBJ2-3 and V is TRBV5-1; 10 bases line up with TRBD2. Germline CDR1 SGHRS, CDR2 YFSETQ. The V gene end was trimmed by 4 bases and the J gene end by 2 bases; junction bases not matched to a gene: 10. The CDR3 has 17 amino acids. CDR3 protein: CASSPSRTSGITDTQYF. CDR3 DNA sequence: TGCGCCAGCAGCCCGTCACGGACTAGCGGTATCACAGATACGCAGTATTTT. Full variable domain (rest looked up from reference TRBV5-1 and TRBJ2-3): KAGVTQTPRYLIKTRGQQVTLSCSPISGHRSVSWYQQTPGQGLQFLFEYFSETQRNKGNFPGRFSGRQFSNSRSEMNVSTLELGDSALYLCASSPSRTSGITDTQYFGPGTRLTVL.

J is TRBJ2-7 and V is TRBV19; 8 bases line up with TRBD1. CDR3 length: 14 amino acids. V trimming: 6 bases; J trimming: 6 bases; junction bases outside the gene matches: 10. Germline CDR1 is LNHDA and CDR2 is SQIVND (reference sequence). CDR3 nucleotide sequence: TGTGCCAGTAGACCCGGCGGCAGGGGGCGCGAGCAGTACTTC. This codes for CASRPGGRGREQYF.

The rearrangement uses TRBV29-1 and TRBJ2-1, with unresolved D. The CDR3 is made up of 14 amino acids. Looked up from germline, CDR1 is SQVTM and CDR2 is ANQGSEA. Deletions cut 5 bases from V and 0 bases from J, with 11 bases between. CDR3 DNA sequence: TGCAGCGTTTTACAAACGAGCTCCTACAATGAGCAGTTCTTC. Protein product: CSVLQTSSYNEQFF.

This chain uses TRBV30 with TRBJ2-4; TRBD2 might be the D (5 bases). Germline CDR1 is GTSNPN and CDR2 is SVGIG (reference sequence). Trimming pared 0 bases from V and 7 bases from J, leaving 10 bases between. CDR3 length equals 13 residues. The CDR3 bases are TGTGCCTGGAGTGTACAACTAGGGAACATTCAGTACTTC. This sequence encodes CAWSVQLGNIQYF.

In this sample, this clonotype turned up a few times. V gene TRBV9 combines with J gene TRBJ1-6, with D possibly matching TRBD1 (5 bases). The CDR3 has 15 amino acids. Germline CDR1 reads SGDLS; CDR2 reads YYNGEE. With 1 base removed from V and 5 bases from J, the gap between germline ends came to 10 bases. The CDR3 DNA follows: TGTGCCAGCAGCGTAACAATGGGGGATAATTCACCCCTCCACTTT. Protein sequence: CASSVTMGDNSPLHF.

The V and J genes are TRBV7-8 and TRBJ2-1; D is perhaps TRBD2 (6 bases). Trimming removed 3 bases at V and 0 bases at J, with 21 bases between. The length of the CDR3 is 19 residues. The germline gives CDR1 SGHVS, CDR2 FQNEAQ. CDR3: CASSLASWRAVSSYNEQFF. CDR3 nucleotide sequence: TGTGCCAGCAGCTTGGCCTCCTGGAGGGCGGTAAGCTCCTACAATGAGCAGTTCTTC.

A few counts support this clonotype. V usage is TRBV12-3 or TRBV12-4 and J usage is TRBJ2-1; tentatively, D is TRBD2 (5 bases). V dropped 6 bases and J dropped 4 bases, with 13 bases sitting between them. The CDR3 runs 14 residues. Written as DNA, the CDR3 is TGTGCCAGCAGACCTCATACTAGGTACAATGAGCAGTTCTTC. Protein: CASRPHTRYNEQFF.

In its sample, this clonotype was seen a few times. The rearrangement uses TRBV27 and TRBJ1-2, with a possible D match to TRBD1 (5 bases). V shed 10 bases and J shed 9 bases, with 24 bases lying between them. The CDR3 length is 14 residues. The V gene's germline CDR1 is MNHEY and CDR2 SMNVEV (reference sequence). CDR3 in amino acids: CATNKSGAGSSYTF. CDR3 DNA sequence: TGTGCCACCAACAAGTCCGGGGCAGGTAGTAGCTACACCTTC.

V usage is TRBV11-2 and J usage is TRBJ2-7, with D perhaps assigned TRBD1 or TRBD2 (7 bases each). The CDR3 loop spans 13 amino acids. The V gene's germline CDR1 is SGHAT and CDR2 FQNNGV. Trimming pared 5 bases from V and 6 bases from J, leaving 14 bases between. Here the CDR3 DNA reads TGTGCCAGCAGCCAGGGGGGGGCCGGCGAGCAGTACTTC. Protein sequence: CASSQGGAGEQYF.